This T cell receptor beta chain was recorded in a study of blood T cell repertoires in COVID-19. Measured with immunoSEQ multiplex PCR; TCRdb has only the in-frame clones, and not every one. The top ten clones hold 20% to 25% of a sample with under 120,000 clones, roughly four fifths of them seen once. CDR3 length: 14 amino acids. J lost 3 bases, V lost 3 bases, and 5 bases had no gene match. Germline loops: CDR1 SGDLS, CDR2 YYNGEE. This receptor was obtained from an older man with active or convalescent COVID-19. This rearrangement joins TRBV9 to TRBJ1-1, with 7 positions matching TRBD1. The specimen sequenced was peripheral blood. As DNA, the CDR3 is TGTGCCAGCAGCGCCCCCCAGGGGGACACTGAAGCTTTCTTT. This gives the protein CASSAPQGDTEAFF.